This TCR beta chain comes out of a study of regulatory T cells in long-lasting Graves disease. In germline, CDR1 is MDHEN, CDR2 SYDVKM. The CDR3 is 14 residues long. V shed 5 bases and J shed 1 base, with 12 bases lying between them. Stated time point: newly diagnosed GD, antithyroid drugs for less than 3 months. Isolated PBMC RNA provided the starting material for the TCR library. Criteria from the American Thyroid Association guidelines were applied to diagnose Graves' disease. Patient provenance is recorded as an endocrinology department in Xi'an, China. This clonotype was recorded at least ten times. The authors built TCR beta libraries using iRepertoire HTBI primers and Arm-PCR of CDR3 regions. TCRdb passed the multiplex PCR reads through MiXCR, listing each CDR3 protein once. This sample has 400,000 to 500,000 distinct CDR3 sequences; about 14% occur once, and the top ten carry under 20%. The sample also formed part of further work on T cells in Graves' hyperthyroidism and ophthalmopathy. As that report states: Ophthalmopathy was identified by the model a median around 5.9 months ahead of onset.

The J gene is TRBJ2-7, the V gene TRBV28; no clear D gene. The sequence was collected from a woman in her forties or fifties with Graves disease. The sequences come from peripheral blood mononuclear cells (PBMCs), collected at new diagnosis, from a patient treated with antithyroid drugs. Written as DNA, the CDR3 is TGTGCCAGCAGTACCTACGACGGTTCCTACGAGCAGTACTTC. It specifies CASSTYDGSYEQYF.